Listed below are T cell receptor beta chains from one sample, sequenced in a study of blood T cells in healthy people across ages. TCRdb recomputed calls from the 5' RACE reads with MiXCR, one row per CDR3 protein. This table holds hundreds of thousands of distinct CDR3 sequences, 40% to 50% found once. Sequences were obtained from blood. The receptors here all came from a man in his sixties in good health. The CDR3 runs from the conserved cysteine through the conserved F or W.

>TRBJ2-1|TRBV4-1
CASSPTSGGAEQFF
>-|TRBV4-2
CASSQALASQETQYF
>TRBJ2-1|TRBV6-2/TRBV6-3
CASSRQKRGGGDEQFF
>TRBJ2-1|TRBV7-9
CASSLVQARYNEQFF
>TRBJ1-2|TRBV3-1
CASSRTGANHGYTF
>TRBJ2-5|TRBV2
CATELAGEATQETQYF
>TRBJ2-7|TRBV4-3
CASSQDAVSTGYEQYF
>TRBJ2-7|TRBV7-8
CASSLSVGRTYEQYF
>TRBJ2-1|TRBV4-1
CASTPGLAGYEQFF
>TRBJ2-1|TRBV11-2
CASSSRGQGRLHNEQFF
>TRBJ2-1|TRBV5-1
CASSFTGTGLYNEQFF